This passage covers 23 T cell receptor beta chains from one sample sequenced in a study of post-analysis software for immune sequencing data. Findings and limits, study-wide: Patients had higher frequencies than controls of about five TRBV segments, including TRBV5-6, TRBV5-1 and TRBV20-1.

Prepared libraries of TCR beta cDNA carried unique molecular identifiers. TCRdb reprocessed the PCR reads with MiXCR, giving one entry per CDR3 protein. The data hold about 200,000 distinct CDR3 sequences, with roughly 28% observed a single time. What these receptors recognize is not known. The specimen was blood. The receptors originated from a girl under 18 with multiple sclerosis.

The J gene is TRBJ2-5, the V gene TRBV10-3, with D possibly TRBD2 on 5 matching bases. The CDR3 is made up of 14 amino acids. Germline V gene data show CDR1 as ENHRY and CDR2 as SYGVKD. The V and J ends lost 10 bases and 4 bases respectively, with 19 bases between them. The CDR3 region has the DNA TGTGCCACCGCGGGCCCCAGCGGCCCAGAGACCCAGTACTTC. It translates to CATAGPSGPETQYF.

The chain employs TRBV18 and TRBJ2-5, with D perhaps TRBD1 (5 bases). The CDR3 is 16 amino acids. With 0 bases removed from V and 5 bases from J, the gap between germline ends came to 16 bases. CDR1 and CDR2 (germline): KGHSH, LQKENI. The CDR3 nucleotides read TGTGCCAGCTCACCACCGCGACAGAGCGTAGGGGAGACCCAGTACTTC. Translated: CASSPPRQSVGETQYF. Full variable domain (missing parts from reference TRBV18 and TRBJ2-5): NAGVMQNPRHLVRRRGQEARLRCSPMKGHSHVYWYRQLPEEGLKFMVYLQKENIIDESGMPKERFSAEFPKEGPSILRIQQVVRGDSAAYFCASSPPRQSVGETQYFGPGTRLLVL.

This clonotype was counted at least ten times. The chain joins TRBV12-3 or TRBV12-4 to TRBJ2-3; D not resolved. The CDR3 is made up of 13 amino acids. V dropped 3 bases and J dropped 2 bases, with 6 bases sitting between them. The CDR3 region is CASSFVYTDTQYF. Written as DNA, the CDR3 is TGTGCCAGCAGTTTTGTGTACACAGATACGCAGTATTTT.

This clonotype was found a few times. V is TRBV6-2 or TRBV6-3 and J is TRBJ1-2, with TRBD1 identical over 10 bases. CDR3 length equals 14 residues. Trimming cost V 6 bases and J 5 bases; bases outside gene matches: 6. The germline gives CDR1 MNHEY, CDR2 SVGEGT. The CDR3 bases are TGTGCCAGCAGCCGACAGGGGGCGCGGTATGGCTACACCTTC. Translated: CASSRQGARYGYTF.

The chain carries TRBV25-1 and TRBJ2-7; D call uncertain. CDR3 size: 11 residues. Germline-derived CDR1 and CDR2 are MGHDK and SYGVNS. Trimming left V 1 base short and J 6 bases short, with 4 bases between. Here the CDR3 DNA reads TGTGCCAGCAGTGAATGGCTCGAGCAGTACTTC. Amino acid sequence: CASSEWLEQYF.

The J gene is TRBJ1-2, the V gene TRBV20-1; 7 nucleotides line up with TRBD1. CDR1 and CDR2 (germline): DFQATT, SNEGSKA (reference sequence). CDR3 length: 13 residues. Trimming took 2 bases from V and 4 from J; bases not matched to a gene: 4. CDR3 sequence reads: CSARPGQSYGYTF. The CDR3 bases are TGCAGTGCTAGACCGGGACAGAGCTATGGCTACACCTTC.

About this clonotype itself: A much larger clone sits a single nucleotide away, making a read error possible. The genes are TRBV7-6 and TRBJ2-7; the D gene is possibly TRBD2 (6 bases). Germline-derived CDR1 and CDR2 are SGHVS and FNYEAQ. CDR3 length: 14 residues. Between the trimmed V and J ends, which lost 6 bases and 10 bases, there was a span of 22 bases. The CDR3 DNA sequence: TGTGCCAGCAGGCATGCGGGGCCCCGCAAAAGACAGTACTTC. Protein product: CASRHAGPRKRQYF.

There are a few counts of this clonotype. This sequence joins TRBV12-3 or TRBV12-4 and TRBJ2-4, with D uncertain. V was cut by 5 bases and J by 0 bases, with 5 bases left in between. The CDR3 consists of 13 residues. The CDR3 reads CASSILAKNIQYF. As DNA, the CDR3 is TGTGCCAGCAGTATCCTAGCCAAAAACATTCAGTACTTC.

This sequence joins TRBV28 and TRBJ1-5; TRBD1 might be the D (5 bases). The CDR3 is 14 residues long. CDR1 and CDR2 (germline): MDHEN, SYDVKM. Trimming removed 0 bases from V and 6 bases from J, with 9 bases in between. CDR3 in DNA: TGTGCCAGCAGTTTATGGTTGGGGGGTCAGCCCCAGCATTTT. Translation: CASSLWLGGQPQHF.

This clonotype was observed a few times. This chain connects TRBV12-3 or TRBV12-4 to TRBJ1-5; 9 nucleotides align to TRBD1. This CDR3 region has 14 residues. With 6 bases clipped from V and 3 bases from J, the junction kept 3 bases outside the gene matches. CDR3 residues: CASSRTGDNQPQHF. In DNA form, the CDR3 reads TGTGCCAGCAGCCGGACAGGGGACAATCAGCCCCAGCATTTT.

This clonotype was observed at least ten times. The rearrangement joins TRBV12-3 or TRBV12-4 to TRBJ2-7, with 7 positions matching TRBD2. V dropped 6 bases and J dropped 2; count of bases not matched to a gene: 7. The CDR3 sequence is 14 residues long. Here the CDR3 reads CASRGGTETYEQYF. The DNA for the CDR3 is TGTGCCAGCAGGGGAGGGACGGAAACCTACGAGCAGTACTTC.

At least ten counts were recorded for this clonotype. This chain joins TRBV6-5 and TRBJ2-5; TRBD1 or TRBD2 may be the D gene (7 bases each). With the DNA end fitting TRBJ2-7 better, the J assignment may be wrong. Germline assignment: CDR1 MNHEY and CDR2 SVGAGI. The CDR3 has 16 residues. CDR3 in amino acids: CASSYTELTGRDEQYF. DNA of the CDR3: TGTGCCAGCAGTTACACCGAATTGACAGGGAGGGACGAGCAGTACTTC.

This clonotype was observed a handful of times. The V and J genes are TRBV20-1 and TRBJ2-3; D is unclear. CDR1 and CDR2 (germline): DFQATT, SNEGSKA (reference sequence). The CDR3 contains 13 residues. The germline V and J ends were trimmed by 0 bases and 10 bases, with 14 bases remaining between them. This CDR3 is CSARENLKPSQYF. The CDR3 DNA reads TGCAGTGCTAGAGAAAATCTTAAACCCTCGCAGTATTTT.

The J gene is TRBJ1-2, the V gene TRBV12-3 or TRBV12-4; no reliable D call. CDR3 size: 13 residues. V dropped 4 bases and J dropped 4 bases, with 10 bases sitting between them. The CDR3 is CASSYRALYGYTF. Here the CDR3 DNA reads TGTGCCAGCAGTTACCGGGCCCTCTATGGCTACACCTTC.

This clonotype was recorded once. The chain joins TRBV6-1 to TRBJ1-1; the D is unclear. Trimming shortened V by 4 bases and J by 7 bases, and 13 bases separated the two germline ends. CDR3 length: 13 amino acids. CDR1 is MNHNS and CDR2 is SASEGT in the germline V gene. The CDR3 coding sequence is TGTGCCAGCAGTGGCGCTGTAGGTTATGAAGCTTTCTTT. Translating it yields CASSGAVGYEAFF.

About this clonotype itself: A much larger clone is a single base away; this may be a read error. This chain's CDR3 is CASSLDGAGGARETQYF. The CDR3 bases are TGTGCCAGCAGCTTAGATGGGGCGGGAGGAGCGAGGGAGACCCAGTACTTC. The chain recombines TRBV11-2 with TRBJ2-5; 8 nucleotides match TRBD2. The germline CDR1 and CDR2 sequences are SGHAT and FQNNGV. CDR3 size: 17 residues. V lost 0 bases to trimming and J lost 5 bases; unmatched junction nucleotides: 11.

This clonotype was observed at least ten times. The V and J genes are TRBV7-2 and TRBJ2-3, with D perhaps matching TRBD2 (6 bases). The CDR3 sequence is 15 residues long. Germline V lookup: CDR1 SGHTA, CDR2 FQGNSA. V lost 4 bases, J lost 4 bases, and 15 bases lay in between. CDR3 region: CASSSRTGVSDTQYF. The CDR3 nucleotides read TGTGCCAGCAGCTCCAGAACGGGGGTCTCAGATACGCAGTATTTT. Full variable domain (missing parts from reference TRBV7-2 and TRBJ2-3): GAGVSQSPSNKVTEKGKDVELRCDPISGHTALYWYRQSLGQGLEFLIYFQGNSAPDKSGLPSDRFSAERTGGSVSTLTIQRTQQEDSAVYLCASSSRTGVSDTQYFGPGTRLTVL.

This clonotype was recorded at least ten times. The chain couples TRBV28 to TRBJ2-7; tentatively, D is TRBD1 (6 bases). Trimming cost V 11 bases and J 0 bases, with 14 bases left between them. Germline CDR1 MDHEN, CDR2 SYDVKM. This CDR3 is built from 13 residues. CDR3 loop: CALSRGSSYEQYF. The CDR3, as DNA: TGTGCCCTATCAAGGGGGAGCTCCTACGAGCAGTACTTC.

In regard to this clonotype: A much larger clone lies a single base off, so this may be a read error. The gene calls are TRBV28 and TRBJ2-5, with 12 positions matching TRBD1. Germline V gives CDR1 MDHEN, CDR2 SYDVKM. V lost 4 bases to trimming and J lost 11 bases; unmatched junction nucleotides: 14. The CDR3 has 16 residues. CDR3 loop: CASSSPGQGAPDEQYF. The CDR3, as DNA: TGTGCCAGCAGTTCACCGGGACAGGGGGCTCCCGATGAGCAGTACTTC.

Points on this clonotype: The junction departs from the called germline gene at one end, perhaps through a read error. The rearrangement joins TRBV15 to TRBJ2-7; possible D gene TRBD1, 6 bases. Looked up from germline, CDR1 is LNHNV and CDR2 is YYDKDF (reference sequence). The CDR3 is made up of 13 amino acids. In DNA form, the CDR3 reads TGTGCCACCAGACTTACAGGGACCTACGGGCAGTACTTC. The encoded protein is CATRLTGTYGQYF.

The chain uses TRBV7-9 and TRBJ2-3; TRBD2 matches 16 bases. Germline trimming cut 4 bases from V and 8 bases from J; bases unmatched to any gene: 6. CDR3 size: 16 residues. CDR1 SEHNR and CDR2 FQNEAQ come from the germline V gene (reference sequence). CDR3 protein: CASSSGTSGGAATQYF. In DNA form, the CDR3 reads TGTGCCAGCAGCTCGGGGACTAGCGGGGGGGCTGCTACGCAGTATTTT.

Details on this clonotype: A much bigger clone sits one base away, suggesting this may be a read error. This likely comes from a read error, as the CDR3 has no conserved phenylalanine or tryptophan at its end. No DNA is shown, since the ends of the CDR3 on it are uncertain; the CDR3 is the one TCRdb lists. V gene TRBV20-1 combines with J gene TRBJ2-5. The CDR3 has 11 amino acids, counting both end residues. The germline V gene encodes CDR1 DFQATT and CDR2 SNEGSKA (reference sequence). CDR3 residues: CSAPIGGAGYV.

The chain combines TRBV28 with TRBJ1-1; weak D call: TRBD1 (5 bases). CDR1 MDHEN and CDR2 SYDVKM come from the germline V gene. CDR3 size: 11 residues. V lost 2 bases to trimming and J lost 11 bases, with 9 bases between them. CDR3: CASSLLEGAFF. In DNA, the CDR3 is TGTGCCAGCAGTTTACTGGAGGGGGCTTTCTTT.